The 13 T cell receptor beta chains given below trace back to one sample, sequenced in a study of control samples from healthy donors and cancer patients. Produced via immunoSEQ multiplex PCR; TCRdb's table is partial and in-frame only. Here the sample spans 350,000 to 450,000 clones, 80% to 95% being singletons. The sample comprised PBMCs. These receptor sequences come from a man aged 35-49 years with head and neck cancer.

The chain joins TRBV5-1 to TRBJ2-2, with D hard to call. Trimming removed 2 bases at V and 3 bases at J, with 8 bases between. The germline V gene encodes CDR1 SGHRS and CDR2 YFSETQ. The CDR3 consists of 14 residues. The CDR3 DNA sequence: TGCGCCAGCAGCTTACTAACCGACACCGGGGAGCTGTTTTTT. It codes for CASSLLTDTGELFF.

V and J are TRBV2 and TRBJ2-7; D gene uncertain. V lost 5 bases and J lost 0, with 5 bases in between. The germline gives CDR1 SNHLY, CDR2 FYNNEI. The CDR3 has 12 residues. CDR3 amino acids: CASSRSSYEQYF. The CDR3 region has the DNA TGTGCCAGCAGTCGCAGCTCCTACGAGCAGTACTTC.

This chain connects TRBV7-9 to TRBJ1-3, with unresolved D. There are 18 residues in the CDR3. Germline CDR1 SEHNR, CDR2 FQNEAQ (reference sequence). V lost 6 bases and J lost 2, with 23 bases in between. The CDR3 bases are TGTGCCAGCAGTTCAACGCGGGGATTAGGGCTTCCTGGAAACACCATATATTTT. Its translation is CASSSTRGLGLPGNTIYF.

The chain couples TRBV19 to TRBJ2-1; unclear D gene. The germline V and J ends were trimmed by 2 bases and 3 bases, with 5 bases remaining between them. CDR1 is LNHDA, CDR2 SQIVND, per germline (reference sequence). The CDR3 runs to 13 residues. This chain's CDR3 is CASSINDYNEQFF. The CDR3 DNA follows: TGTGCCAGTAGTATAAATGACTACAATGAGCAGTTCTTC.

The rearrangement uses TRBV7-9 and TRBJ1-2; perhaps TRBD1 as D (6 bases). CDR1 SEHNR and CDR2 FQNEAQ come from the germline V gene (reference sequence). CDR3 size: 13 residues. V lost 1 base, J lost 7 bases, and 10 bases lay in between. This CDR3 reads CASSLEGVTGYTF. The CDR3 DNA reads TGTGCCAGCAGCTTAGAGGGGGTTACTGGCTACACCTTC.

This chain's CDR3 is CASSELWLGRTF. The CDR3 DNA sequence: TGTGCCAGTTCTGAGCTATGGCTAGGACGCACCTTC. The chain carries TRBV19 and TRBJ1-2; no firm D call. The CDR3 consists of 12 residues. Trimming cost V 8 bases and J 13 bases, with 20 bases left between them. Germline values: CDR1 LNHDA, CDR2 SQIVND (reference sequence).

The chain has TRBV28 and TRBJ2-7; tentatively, D is TRBD2 (5 bases). The CDR3 has 14 residues. V was cut by 4 bases and J by 6 bases, with 16 bases left in between. The germline gives CDR1 MDHEN, CDR2 SYDVKM. CDR3 region: CASSSPAVRGEQYF. CDR3 nucleotides: TGTGCCAGCAGTTCTCCAGCGGTCCGAGGCGAGCAGTACTTC.

The rearrangement joins TRBV2 to TRBJ2-3; D remains unclear. The germline V gene has CDR1 SNHLY and CDR2 FYNNEI. The CDR3 covers 11 residues. Trimming removed 4 bases at V and 5 bases at J, with 4 bases between. CDR3 DNA sequence: TGTGCCAGCAGTGGTGAAGATACGCAGTATTTT. It translates to CASSGEDTQYF.

The chain recombines TRBV6-7 with TRBJ1-2; no clear D gene. TRBV6-7 is noted as an ORF with a role that remains uncertain. Trimming removed 1 base from V and 8 bases from J, with 14 bases in between. This CDR3 is 14 amino acids long. The DNA for the CDR3 is TGTGCCAGCAGTTACTGGGATCTCCCCGAGGGCTACACCTTC. As protein: CASSYWDLPEGYTF.

J is TRBJ2-7 and V is TRBV7-3, with 10 bases fitting TRBD1. Germline V gene data show CDR1 as SGHTA and CDR2 as FQGTGA. Losses at the gene ends were 3 bases for V and 7 bases for J; bases not matched to a gene: 9. The CDR3 is 15 amino acids. The CDR3 bases are TGTGCCAGCAGCTTTCGGAGACAGGGGGCCAATGAGCAGTACTTC. It yields the protein CASSFRRQGANEQYF.

This sequence joins TRBV11-2 and TRBJ1-5; D unclear. V lost 3 bases and J lost 7, with 19 bases in between. This CDR3 contains 16 residues. Germline loops: CDR1 SGHAT, CDR2 FQNNGV. DNA for the CDR3: TGTGCCAGCAGCTTGGGGTCAGCAGCCTTCCGCCAGCCCCAGCATTTT. Its translation: CASSLGSAAFRQPQHF.

This clone was seen repeatedly, ten times or more. This chain links TRBV7-6 with TRBJ1-3; D not resolved. The CDR3 spans 17 residues. Germline V gives CDR1 SGHVS, CDR2 FNYEAQ. V was clipped by 1 base and J by 2 bases, with 15 bases between them. The CDR3 nucleotides read TGTGCCAGCAGCTTAGAGTATCCCGGCAGCGCTGGAAACACCATATATTTT. Translation: CASSLEYPGSAGNTIYF.

This clone was detected a few times. The chain is built from TRBV4-3 and TRBJ1-3; no firm D call. The CDR3 covers 16 residues. V was clipped by 0 bases and J by 0 bases, with 9 bases between them. CDR1 is LGHNA and CDR2 is YSLEER in the germline V gene. The CDR3 loop reads CASSQDVSPSGNTIYF. In DNA, the CDR3 is TGCGCCAGCAGCCAAGATGTGTCACCCTCTGGAAACACCATATATTTT.